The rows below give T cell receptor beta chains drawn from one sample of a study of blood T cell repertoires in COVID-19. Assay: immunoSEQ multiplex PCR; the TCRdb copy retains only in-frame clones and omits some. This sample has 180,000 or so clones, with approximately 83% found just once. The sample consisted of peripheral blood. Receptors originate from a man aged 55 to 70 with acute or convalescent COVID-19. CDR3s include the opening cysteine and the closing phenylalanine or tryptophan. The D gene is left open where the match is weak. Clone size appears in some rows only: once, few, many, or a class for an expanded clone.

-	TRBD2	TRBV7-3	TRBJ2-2	CASRTSGTRNTGELFF	TGTGCCAGTCGGACTAGCGGGACTAGGAACACCGGGGAGCTGTTTTTT
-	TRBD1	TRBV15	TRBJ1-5	CATSRPDRDPNQPQHF	TGTGCCACCAGCAGACCCGACAGGGACCCCAATCAGCCCCAGCATTTT
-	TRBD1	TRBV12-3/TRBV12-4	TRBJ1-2	CASSPTGVLAYTF	TGTGCCAGCAGCCCGACAGGGGTTCTAGCCTACACCTTC
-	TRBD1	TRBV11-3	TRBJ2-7	CASSSGTGSYEQYF	TGTGCCAGCAGCTCCGGGACAGGGTCTTACGAGCAGTACTTC
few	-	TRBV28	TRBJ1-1	CASSFRGPEAFF	TGTGCCAGCAGTTTCAGGGGCCCTGAAGCTTTCTTT
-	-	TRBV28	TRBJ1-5	CASSLIGLGDQPQHF	TGTGCCAGCAGTTTGATCGGCCTCGGGGATCAGCCCCAGCATTTT
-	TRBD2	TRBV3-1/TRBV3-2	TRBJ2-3	CASSQDLLAGVSDTQYF	TGTGCCAGCAGCCAAGATCTTCTAGCGGGAGTGTCAGATACGCAGTATTTT
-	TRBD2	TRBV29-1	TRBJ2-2	CSAAKREGTGELFF	TGCAGCGCCGCTAAGCGGGAGGGTACCGGGGAGCTGTTTTTT
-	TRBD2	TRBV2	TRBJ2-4	CASSSRETQYF	TGTGCCAGCAGTTCGCGGGAGACACAGTACTTC
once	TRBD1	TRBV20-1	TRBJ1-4	CSASRQGGSSNEKLFF	TGCAGTGCTAGTCGACAGGGAGGTTCGTCTAATGAAAAACTGTTTTTT
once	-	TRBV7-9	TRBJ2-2	CASSRYGAGELFF	TGTGCCAGCAGCCGTTATGGAGCCGGGGAGCTGTTTTTT
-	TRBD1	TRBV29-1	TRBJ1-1	CSVSGTGGEAFF	TGCAGCGTTTCCGGGACAGGGGGTGAAGCTTTCTTT
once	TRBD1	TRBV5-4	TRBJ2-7	CASSLSDRVDEQYF	TGTGCCAGCAGCCTCTCCGACAGGGTTGACGAGCAGTACTTC
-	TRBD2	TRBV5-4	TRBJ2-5	CASGPPGGGGQETQYF	TGTGCCAGCGGACCCCCCGGCGGGGGGGGGCAAGAGACCCAGTACTTC
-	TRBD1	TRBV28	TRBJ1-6	CASRYTGGRNSPLHF	TGTGCCAGCAGATACACAGGGGGTCGTAATTCACCCCTCCACTTT
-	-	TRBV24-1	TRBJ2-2	CATSDLRNTGELFF	TGTGCCACCAGTGATTTGCGGAACACCGGGGAGCTGTTTTTT
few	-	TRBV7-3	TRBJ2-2	CASSLHTGELFF	TGTGCCAGCAGCCTCCACACCGGGGAGCTGTTTTTT
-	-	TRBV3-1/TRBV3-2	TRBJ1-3	CASSQTSRNTIYF	TGTGCCAGCAGCCAGACATCAAGAAACACCATATATTTT
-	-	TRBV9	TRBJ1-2	CASSAAGNNYGYTF	TGTGCCAGCAGCGCAGCGGGCAACAACTATGGCTACACCTTC
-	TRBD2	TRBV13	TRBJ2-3	CASSFRLAGLSTDTQYF	TGTGCCAGCAGCTTCAGACTAGCGGGGTTAAGCACAGATACGCAGTATTTT
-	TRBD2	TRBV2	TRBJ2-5	CASIQTSGRAGETQYF	TGTGCCAGCATCCAGACTAGCGGGAGGGCTGGGGAGACCCAGTACTTC
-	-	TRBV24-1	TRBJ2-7	CATSDSGQGFHEQYF	TGTGCCACCAGTGATTCTGGGCAGGGCTTCCACGAGCAGTACTTC
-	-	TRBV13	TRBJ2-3	CASSLRVTDTQYF	TGTGCCAGCAGCCTTCGAGTCACAGATACGCAGTATTTT
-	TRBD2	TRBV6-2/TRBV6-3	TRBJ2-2	CASSPLAGVYTGELFF	TGTGCCAGCAGTCCACTAGCGGGAGTGTACACCGGGGAGCTGTTTTTT
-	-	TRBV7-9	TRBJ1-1	CASSSREGNTEAFF	TGTGCCAGCAGCTCCCGGGAGGGGAACACTGAAGCTTTCTTT
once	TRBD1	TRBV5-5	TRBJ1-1	CASSRTGSEYTEAFF	TGTGCCAGCAGCCGGACAGGGAGTGAGTACACTGAAGCTTTCTTT
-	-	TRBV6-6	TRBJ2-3	CASRGRVEDTQYF	TGTGCCAGCAGGGGGCGCGTGGAGGATACGCAGTATTTT
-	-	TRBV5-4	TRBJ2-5	CASSLSETQYF	TGTGCCAGCAGCTTGTCTGAGACCCAGTACTTC
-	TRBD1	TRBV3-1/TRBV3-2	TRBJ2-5	CASRRGQDQETQYF	TGTGCCAGCAGAAGGGGACAGGACCAAGAGACCCAGTACTTC
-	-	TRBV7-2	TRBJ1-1	CASSNRLQNTEAFF	TGTGCCAGCAGTAACAGATTACAGAACACTGAAGCTTTCTTT
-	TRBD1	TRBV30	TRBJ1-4	CAWSVLSGGGEKLFF	TGTGCCTGGAGTGTACTATCAGGGGGTGGAGAAAAACTGTTTTTT